This entry concerns a single T cell receptor beta chain. Germline V gene sequence: CDR1 SEHNR, CDR2 FQNEAQ (reference sequence). The V gene lost 7 bases and the J gene lost 6 bases, with 25 bases spanning the gap. The CDR3 runs to 16 residues. The record originates from a study of control samples from healthy donors and cancer patients. Generated by immunoSEQ multiplex PCR, the TCRdb table keeps only in-frame clones and is missing some. This table has around 75,000 clones, 92% appearing once. The TCR was taken from a woman in her sixties or seventies in good health. Sequences were obtained from blood. The chain employs TRBV7-9 and TRBJ2-7; perhaps D is TRBD1 or TRBD2 (5 bases each). This chain's CDR3 is CASTPGQSGRVSEQYF. The CDR3 bases are TGTGCCAGCACCCCGGGGCAAAGCGGCAGGGTCTCCGAGCAGTACTTC.